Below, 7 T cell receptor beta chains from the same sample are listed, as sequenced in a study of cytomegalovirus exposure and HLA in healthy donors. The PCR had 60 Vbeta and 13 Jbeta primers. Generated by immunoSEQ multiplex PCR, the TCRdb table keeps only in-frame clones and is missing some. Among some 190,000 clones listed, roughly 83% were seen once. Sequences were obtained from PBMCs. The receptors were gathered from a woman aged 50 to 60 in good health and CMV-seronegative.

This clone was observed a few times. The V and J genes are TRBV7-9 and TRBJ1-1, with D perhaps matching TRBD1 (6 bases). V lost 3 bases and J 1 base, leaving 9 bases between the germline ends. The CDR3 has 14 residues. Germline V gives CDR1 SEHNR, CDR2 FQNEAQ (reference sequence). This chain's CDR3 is CASSLGQPNTEAFF. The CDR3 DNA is TGTGCCAGCAGCTTGGGACAACCGAACACTGAAGCTTTCTTT.

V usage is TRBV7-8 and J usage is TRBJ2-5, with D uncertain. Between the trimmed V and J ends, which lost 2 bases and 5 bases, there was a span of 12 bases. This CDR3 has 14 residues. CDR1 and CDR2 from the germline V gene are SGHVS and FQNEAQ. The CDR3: CASSLSGVRETQYF. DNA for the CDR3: TGTGCCAGCAGCTTATCCGGAGTACGGGAGACCCAGTACTTC.

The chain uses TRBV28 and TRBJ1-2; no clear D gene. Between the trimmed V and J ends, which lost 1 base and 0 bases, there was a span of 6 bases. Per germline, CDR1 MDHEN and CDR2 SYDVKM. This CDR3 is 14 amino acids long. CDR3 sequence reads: CASSLSSANYGYTF. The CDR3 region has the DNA TGTGCCAGCAGTTTATCATCAGCTAACTATGGCTACACCTTC.

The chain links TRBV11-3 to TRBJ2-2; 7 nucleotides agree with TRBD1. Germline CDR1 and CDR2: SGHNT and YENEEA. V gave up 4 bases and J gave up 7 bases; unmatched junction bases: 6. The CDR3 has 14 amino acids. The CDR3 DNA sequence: TGTGCCAGCAGCTCGAGGGGGCTGGGCGGGGAGCTGTTTTTT. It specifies CASSSRGLGGELFF.

CDR3 protein: CASSLRTGGRYYGYTF. The CDR3, as DNA: TGTGCCAGCAGTTTACGGACAGGGGGCAGATACTATGGCTACACCTTC. The genes are TRBV28 and TRBJ1-2; 11 nucleotides align to TRBD1. Germline values: CDR1 MDHEN, CDR2 SYDVKM. The CDR3 has 16 amino acids. The junction had 5 bases not matched to a gene; V was cut back by 2 bases and J by 3 bases.

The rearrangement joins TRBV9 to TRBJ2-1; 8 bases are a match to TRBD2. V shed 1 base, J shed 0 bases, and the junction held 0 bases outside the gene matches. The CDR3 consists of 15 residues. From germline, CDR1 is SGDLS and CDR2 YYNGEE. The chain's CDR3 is CASSVSGSSYNEQFF. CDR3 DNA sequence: TGTGCCAGCAGCGTAAGCGGGAGCTCCTACAATGAGCAGTTCTTC.

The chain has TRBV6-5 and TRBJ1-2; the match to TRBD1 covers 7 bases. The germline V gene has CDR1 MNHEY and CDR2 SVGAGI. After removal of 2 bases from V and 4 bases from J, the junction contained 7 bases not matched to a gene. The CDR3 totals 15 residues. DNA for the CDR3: TGTGCCAGCAGTTACGACAGGGAAAAGGGCTATGGCTACACCTTC. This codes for CASSYDREKGYGYTF.